A selection of T cell receptor beta chains follows, all from one sample in a study of shared clonotypes between healthy human individuals. TCRdb keeps only in-frame clones here, not all; method: immunoSEQ multiplex PCR. The sample records around 2.3 million clones, about 94% being singletons. Sample: naive CD4+ T cells sorted from blood. These receptors came from a man aged 18 to 30 in good health. Each CDR3 is given with its conserved first and last residue. A D gene is named only where the DNA matches it firmly.

V gene	D gene	J gene	CDR3 protein
TRBV7-2	TRBD1	TRBJ2-7	CASSLTGTGVGYF
TRBV19	.	TRBJ2-2	CASRLGTANTGELFF
TRBV28	.	TRBJ1-5	CASWVGGPPSNQPQHF
TRBV28	.	TRBJ1-5	CASIRTRGGNQPQHF
TRBV2	TRBD2	TRBJ2-3	CASRRGSGGASTDTQYF
TRBV10-3	.	TRBJ1-5	CAISERPGDPYSNQPQHF
TRBV7-3	.	TRBJ2-1	CASSLNPDIYNEQFF
TRBV11-2	.	TRBJ2-7	CASSPISYEQYF
TRBV6-5	.	TRBJ1-2	CASGQGNGYTF
TRBV6-5	TRBD1	TRBJ2-7	CASSSSGTGISYEQYF
TRBV28	TRBD1	TRBJ2-7	CASSPKGTGGYEQYF
TRBV27	.	TRBJ1-6	CASSFDTENSPLHF
TRBV6-1	.	TRBJ2-5	CASSPYTGNAKTQYF
TRBV30	TRBD1	TRBJ1-5	CAWRKQGAGQPQHF
TRBV7-2	.	TRBJ2-1	CASSLNGGSYNEQFF
TRBV18	.	TRBJ2-7	CASSRASSYEQYF
TRBV5-4	.	TRBJ1-2	CASSSNLPTYNYGYTF
TRBV6-6	.	TRBJ2-1	CASSSYLSYNEQFF
TRBV18	.	TRBJ1-1	CASSRRNTEAFF
TRBV30	.	TRBJ2-7	CAWSAQGRSYEQYF
TRBV4-1	TRBD1	TRBJ1-2	CASSPRTGKFDGYTF
TRBV28	TRBD1	TRBJ2-7	CASSSPGQGFYEQYF
TRBV6-6	TRBD2	TRBJ2-3	CASSPAGGGARDTQYF
TRBV14	.	TRBJ1-6	CASSQGNKPNSPLHF
TRBV5-8	.	TRBJ1-2	CASTRGGKGYGYTF
TRBV7-8	.	TRBJ1-5	CASSRFLNDQPQHF
TRBV7-9	.	TRBJ1-1	CATPGGEGMNTEAFF
TRBV6-1	TRBD1	TRBJ1-5	CASTRQGVQPQHF
TRBV28	.	TRBJ1-5	CASSLSGGRRQPQHF
TRBV7-9	TRBD1	TRBJ2-2	CASSLEAGGTGELFF
TRBV2	.	TRBJ2-7	CASGSVYEQYF
TRBV12-5	TRBD1	TRBJ2-7	CASGFLQGPSYEQYF
TRBV18	.	TRBJ1-1	CASSPTTVHEAFF
TRBV18	.	TRBJ2-1	CASFDRWDGPKYNEQFF
TRBV5-1	TRBD1	TRBJ1-3	CASSQGQDSGNTIYF
TRBV30	.	TRBJ2-3	CAWRIASTDTQYF